The 28 T cell receptor beta chains listed next were all sequenced from one sample in a study of CD8+ T cells in alopecia areata. Treatment here: oral pan-JAK inhibitor, 5-10 mg twice daily. Extracted RNA was reverse transcribed into cDNA, the sequencing template. Clones were sequenced by immunoSEQ multiplex PCR, and TCRdb holds only the in-frame ones, with some missing. The sample has about 42,000 clones, around nine tenths seen once. This specimen was CD8+ T cells sorted from blood, taken at week 24, from a patient treated with tofacitinib. These receptors came from a human donor with alopecia areata.

The chain has TRBV4-1 and TRBJ2-2; the D is unclear. The CDR3 totals 14 residues. V lost 4 bases and J lost 4, with 10 bases in between. Germline V gives CDR1 MGHRA, CDR2 YSYEKL. CDR3 amino acids: CASSLERSTGELFF. CDR3 in DNA: TGCGCCAGCAGCCTCGAGCGTAGCACCGGGGAGCTGTTTTTT.

V and J are TRBV6-4 and TRBJ2-1, with TRBD2 identical over 11 bases. Germline V gives CDR1 MRHNA, CDR2 SNTAGT. V shed 6 bases and J 7 bases; nucleotides not matched to a gene: 11. The CDR3 is made up of 16 amino acids. The CDR3 loop is CASRDLAGGSSNEQFF. The CDR3 DNA is TGTGCCAGCAGGGATTTAGCGGGGGGGTCGTCGAATGAGCAGTTCTTC.

The rearrangement links TRBV19 to TRBJ2-2; D is possibly TRBD2 (5 bases). The germline CDR1 and CDR2 sequences are LNHDA and SQIVND (reference sequence). Trimming shortened V by 3 bases and J by 1 base, and 12 bases separated the two germline ends. The CDR3 loop spans 16 amino acids. The CDR3 region has the DNA TGTGCCAGTAGTATTCCGACTATCCTGAACACCGGGGAGCTGTTTTTT. Amino acids: CASSIPTILNTGELFF.

The chain recombines TRBV29-1 with TRBJ1-1; D is unresolved. V was trimmed by 7 bases and J by 2 bases, leaving 11 bases between them. CDR3 length equals 12 residues. Germline-derived CDR1 and CDR2 are SQVTM and ANQGSEA. The CDR3 DNA reads TGCAGCGGTATAGGGTTAAACACTGAAGCTTTCTTT. Translated: CSGIGLNTEAFF.

The gene calls are TRBV10-3 and TRBJ2-3; 8 bases map to TRBD2. This CDR3 comprises 16 residues. The trim removed 0 bases at V and 3 bases at J, leaving 5 bases unmatched. Looked up from germline, CDR1 is ENHRY and CDR2 is SYGVKD. CDR3 loop: CAISESVTSGTDTQYF. CDR3 coding DNA: TGTGCCATCAGTGAGTCGGTAACTAGCGGTACAGATACGCAGTATTTT.

V and J are TRBV6-5 and TRBJ2-5, with D possibly TRBD1 on 5 matching bases. V was shortened by 2 bases and J by 4 bases, with 8 bases between the two germline ends. This CDR3 comprises 13 residues. Germline V CDR1 and CDR2: MNHEY, SVGAGI. The CDR3 DNA reads TGTGCCAGCAGTTACCAGGGTGGAGAGACCCAGTACTTC. Protein sequence: CASSYQGGETQYF.

This chain links TRBV12-5 with TRBJ2-1, with 10 bases lining up with TRBD1. The ends lost 0 bases at V and 6 bases at J; junction bases unmatched: 11. The CDR3 sequence is 18 residues long. The germline V gene encodes CDR1 LGHNT and CDR2 FRNRAP. The DNA of the CDR3 is TGTGCTAGTGGTTTGGTAGGAGGGGGACAGGGGAGTGGCAATGAGCAGTTCTTC. Amino acids: CASGLVGGGQGSGNEQFF.

V gene TRBV4-1 combines with J gene TRBJ2-7, with 10 bases aligning to TRBD2. The CDR3 has 16 residues. With 0 bases clipped from V and 4 bases from J, the junction kept 6 bases outside the gene matches. Germline-derived CDR1 and CDR2 are MGHRA and YSYEKL. This CDR3 reads CASSQDGSGGWYEQYF. CDR3 in DNA: TGCGCCAGCAGCCAAGATGGTAGCGGGGGGTGGTACGAGCAGTACTTC.

In the case of this clone: The junction departs from germline at one end; a sequencing error may be responsible. Within the sample, other DNA sequences also encode this same CDR3. The DNA of the CDR3 is TGTGCTAGCAGCGCCGGGACAGCCTACGAGCAGTACTTC. Translation gives CASSAGTAYEQYF. This chain connects TRBV9 to TRBJ2-7; 7 nucleotides match TRBD1. Germline V CDR1 and CDR2: SGDLS, YYNGEE. The CDR3 has 13 amino acids.

The rearrangement links TRBV4-2 to TRBJ2-3, with 8 bases identical to TRBD2. The CDR3 loop spans 15 amino acids. Germline values: CDR1 LGHNA, CDR2 YNFKEQ. Unmatched junction bases numbered 8, after V lost 3 bases and J lost 6 bases. The CDR3 region has the DNA TGTGCCAGCAGCCACAGAGCGGGGGAAGCGGATACGCAGTATTTT. It translates to CASSHRAGEADTQYF.

DNA of the CDR3: TGTGCCAGCAGCTTATTGGCGGGGGCACAAGAGACCCAGTACTTC. It specifies CASSLLAGAQETQYF. The genes are TRBV7-6 and TRBJ2-5, with a weak D call TRBD2 (7 bases). Trimming stripped 2 bases from V and 2 bases from J, with 12 bases between. CDR1 and CDR2 (germline): SGHVS, FNYEAQ. This CDR3 has 15 amino acids.

This chain joins TRBV28 and TRBJ2-7; D remains ambiguous. Per the germline V gene, CDR1 is MDHEN and CDR2 is SYDVKM. V dropped 2 bases and J dropped 3 bases, with 8 bases sitting between them. This CDR3 contains 13 residues. CDR3 coding DNA: TGTGCCAGCAGTTTAGAAGGTAACTACGAGCAGTACTTC. Protein product: CASSLEGNYEQYF.

The chain carries TRBV29-1 and TRBJ2-2; 7 nucleotides line up with TRBD2. The length of the CDR3 is 14 residues. Losses at the gene ends were 7 bases for V and 4 bases for J; bases not matched to a gene: 9. Germline V gene lookup returns CDR1 SQVTM and CDR2 ANQGSEA. CDR3 region: CSAAGGGLTGELFF. The CDR3 DNA follows: TGCAGCGCCGCTGGGGGAGGGCTCACCGGGGAGCTGTTTTTT.

With respect to this clone: Other DNA sequences within the sample encode an identical CDR3. This chain uses TRBV12-5 with TRBJ1-1; the match to TRBD1 covers 10 bases. The V gene's germline CDR1 is LGHNT and CDR2 FRNRAP. J gave up 3 bases and V 4 bases, and 8 bases lay outside the gene matches. The CDR3 contains 16 residues. The CDR3 here is CASGWGQGFVDTEAFF. The CDR3 DNA reads TGTGCTAGTGGTTGGGGACAGGGGTTCGTCGACACTGAAGCTTTCTTT.

The rearrangement uses TRBV19 and TRBJ2-1; D might be TRBD2 (6 bases). This CDR3 has 11 amino acids. The germline V gene encodes CDR1 LNHDA and CDR2 SQIVND (reference sequence). Trimming removed 5 bases at V and 13 bases at J, with 12 bases between. The CDR3 nucleotides are TGTGCCAGTAGTTACGGAGGGAACCAGTTCTTC. Translation gives CASSYGGNQFF.

The genes are TRBV6-1 and TRBJ2-1; D possibly matches TRBD1 or TRBD2 (6 bases each). The CDR3 is 15 amino acids. Between the trimmed V and J ends, which lost 0 bases and 9 bases, there was a span of 15 bases. Germline CDR1 reads MNHNS; CDR2 reads SASEGT. The CDR3 loop is CASSEAGGPTAEQFF. The CDR3 region has the DNA TGTGCCAGCAGTGAAGCGGGGGGCCCAACGGCTGAGCAGTTCTTC.

This chain joins TRBV11-3 and TRBJ2-1; unclear D gene. This CDR3 spans 13 amino acids. V lost 1 base, J lost 6 bases, and 7 bases lay in between. CDR1 SGHNT and CDR2 YENEEA come from the germline V gene. The CDR3 coding sequence is TGTGCCAGCAGCTTAGGGGTATCCAATGAGCAGTTCTTC. Encoded protein: CASSLGVSNEQFF.

The chain links TRBV5-4 to TRBJ2-7, with 13 bases aligning to TRBD2. This CDR3 has 16 residues. The germline gives CDR1 SGHNT, CDR2 YYREEE (reference sequence). V was clipped by 4 bases and J by 2 bases; unmatched bases: 6. This CDR3 is CASSPGTSGTAYEQYF. The CDR3 bases are TGTGCCAGCAGCCCCGGGACTAGCGGGACCGCCTACGAGCAGTACTTC.

V gene TRBV7-9 combines with J gene TRBJ2-5; 11 bases agree with TRBD1. The V gene end was trimmed by 4 bases and the J gene end by 4 bases; junction bases not matched to a gene: 5. CDR1 is SEHNR, CDR2 FQNEAQ, per germline (reference sequence). The CDR3 contains 15 residues. The CDR3 protein is CASSSGQGAAETQYF. CDR3 in DNA: TGTGCCAGCAGCTCAGGACAGGGGGCAGCAGAGACCCAGTACTTC.

The gene calls are TRBV6-1 and TRBJ1-5, with D perhaps matching TRBD1 (5 bases). The CDR3 sequence is 13 residues long. V lost 8 bases and J 6 bases, leaving 14 bases between the germline ends. Germline V gene sequence: CDR1 MNHNS, CDR2 SASEGT. This CDR3 reads CASGGTVSQPQHF. DNA for the CDR3: TGTGCCAGCGGCGGGACGGTGTCTCAGCCCCAGCATTTT.

The chain combines TRBV29-1 with TRBJ1-1; D unresolved. With 6 bases removed from V and 4 bases from J, the gap between germline ends came to 15 bases. CDR1 SQVTM and CDR2 ANQGSEA come from the germline V gene. The CDR3 runs to 13 residues. The CDR3 DNA reads as TGCAGCGTCCCTCAGCAACTCGGCACTGAAGCTTTCTTT. This codes for CSVPQQLGTEAFF.

The chain combines TRBV29-1 with TRBJ2-7; no definite D call. Trimming cost V 6 bases and J 4 bases, with 13 bases left between them. Germline V lookup: CDR1 SQVTM, CDR2 ANQGSEA. The CDR3 contains 12 residues. This chain's CDR3 is CSVLTSGYEQYF. Here the CDR3 DNA reads TGCAGCGTACTAACCTCAGGATACGAGCAGTACTTC.

The rearrangement uses TRBV27 and TRBJ2-3; D is ambiguous. Per germline, CDR1 MNHEY and CDR2 SMNVEV (reference sequence). Trimming cost V 3 bases and J 0 bases, with 16 bases left between them. CDR3 length equals 17 residues. The DNA for the CDR3 is TGTGCCAGCAGTTTCCTTTACACAAAAACTAGCACAGATACGCAGTATTTT. It is translated as CASSFLYTKTSTDTQYF.

The chain couples TRBV27 to TRBJ2-7; D perhaps matches TRBD1 (5 bases). Trimming stripped 5 bases from V and 4 bases from J, with 9 bases between. Germline CDR1 is MNHEY and CDR2 is SMNVEV (reference sequence). The CDR3 covers 12 residues. This CDR3 reads CASSEQGYEQYF. CDR3 bases: TGTGCCAGCAGTGAGCAGGGTTACGAGCAGTACTTC.

This chain links TRBV7-6 with TRBJ2-3, with 10 bases that match TRBD2. Looked up from germline, CDR1 is SGHVS and CDR2 is FNYEAQ. The CDR3 is 18 residues long. With 3 bases clipped from V and 4 bases from J, the junction kept 13 bases outside the gene matches. In nucleotides, the CDR3 is TGTGCCAGCAGCTTCTACCCAGGGACTAGCGTCGGAGCAGATACGCAGTATTTT. Its protein is CASSFYPGTSVGADTQYF. Supplemented by reference TRBV7-6 and TRBJ2-3, the full variable domain reads GAGVSQSPRYKVTKRGQDVALRCDPISGHVSLYWYRQALGQGPEFLTYFNYEAQQDKSGLPNDRFSAERPEGSISTLTIQRTEQRDSAMYRCASSFYPGTSVGADTQYFGPGTRLTVL.

Details on this clone: Sequence at one end of the junction differs from germline and may be a read error. The V gene is TRBV7-2, the J gene TRBJ2-7; D is ambiguous. The CDR3 has 13 residues. Germline V gene data show CDR1 as SGHTA and CDR2 as FQGNSA. Here the CDR3 reads CASSSDSLYVQYF. As DNA, the CDR3 is TGTGCCAGCAGCTCCGACTCCTTATACGTGCAGTACTTC.

V usage is TRBV19 and J usage is TRBJ2-5; D gene unclear. The J call is doubtful: the DNA matches TRBJ2-7 better. Germline lookup yields CDR1 LNHDA and CDR2 SQIVND (reference sequence). The CDR3 runs 15 residues. CDR3 DNA: TGTGCCAGTAGTATGGCGGCATCGAGCTCCTACGAGCAGTACTTC. It translates to CASSMAASSSYEQYF.

The rearrangement joins TRBV30 to TRBJ1-4, with 12 bases lining up with TRBD1. The CDR3 extends over 15 amino acids. V shed 0 bases and J 7 bases; nucleotides not matched to a gene: 3. CDR1 is GTSNPN and CDR2 is SVGIG in the germline V gene (reference sequence). Here the CDR3 reads CAWSVGTGGSEKLFF. The DNA of the CDR3 is TGTGCCTGGAGTGTCGGGACAGGGGGCAGTGAAAAACTGTTTTTT.